This T cell receptor (beta chain) stems from a study of blood T cells in healthy people across ages. The study drew donors from healthy Caucasian individuals in Russia aged 6 to 90. Each sample had at least 6 million PBMCs isolated. Study-level findings and limits: Both higher diversity and more naive CD4+ cells marked long-lived donors when set against aged donors.

J lost 4 bases, V lost 8 bases, and 12 bases had no gene match. CDR1 is ENHRY, CDR2 SYGVKD, per germline. CDR3 length: 15 residues. It was with a sample-barcoded 5' primer and a J-beta primer mix that a second PCR of roughly 7 to 12 cycles was run. TCRdb re-derived calls from the 5' RACE reads in MiXCR, one entry per CDR3 protein. The profile shows 700,000 to 850,000 distinct CDR3 sequences, 35% to 40% of them singletons. Comments on this clonotype: Antigen: not known.

This TCR was sampled from a man aged 18 to 29 in good health. The chain uses TRBV10-3 and TRBJ1-1, with TRBD1 matching over 8 bases. Sequencing was performed on blood. In DNA, the CDR3 is TGTGCCATCGGGTACAGGGGGTCCATGAGCACTGAAGCTTTCTTT. Its protein product is CAIGYRGSMSTEAFF.